One T cell receptor beta chain is described in this entry. Methods used by the authors: Reference gene primer amplification in the assay estimated nucleated cell counts. Assay: immunoSEQ multiplex PCR; the TCRdb copy retains only in-frame clones and omits some. That table supplies the V and J calls and clone size; D and trimming were determined from the DNA. The sample records some 45,000 clones, about 90% being singletons. This sample is drawn from a study of blood T cell repertoires in COVID-19. Study background: Collection of acute and convalescent COVID-19 samples took place in the United States, Italy and Spain. T cells, B-cell-depleted T cells, or PBMCs supplied cDNA or gDNA.

The trim removed 3 bases at V and 0 bases at J, leaving 18 bases unmatched. The CDR3 has 20 residues. CDR1 and CDR2 from the germline V gene are SQVTM and ANQGSEA. Sequenced material: peripheral blood. This clonotype was sampled from a man in his forties or fifties with active COVID-19. V usage is TRBV29-1 and J usage is TRBJ1-5; TRBD1 agrees at 9 bases. The DNA for the CDR3 is TGCAGCGTTGAGGGGCCGGGACAGGGAAGGCGGAGGAATAGCAATCAGCCCCAGCATTTT. Its translation is CSVEGPGQGRRRNSNQPQHF.